The 28 T cell receptor beta chains listed next were all sequenced from one sample in a study of T cells after yellow fever vaccination. MiXCR was run by TCRdb on the 5' RACE reads, yielding one entry per CDR3 protein. In the table there are over 150,000 distinct CDR3 sequences, around 7% of which are singletons. Material: CD4+ T cells sorted from PBMCs, obtained 5 days after the first yellow fever vaccination. The receptors stem from a man aged 18 to 29 who received the YFV17D yellow fever vaccine.

This clonotype was found a few times. The chain joins TRBV29-1 to TRBJ1-1, with D maybe TRBD1 (6 bases). V lost 4 bases, J lost 5 bases, and 23 bases lay in between. The CDR3 is 16 residues long. Germline CDR1 is SQVTM and CDR2 is ANQGSEA. The CDR3 loop is CSVAPRLYRDSTEAFF. The CDR3 nucleotides read TGCAGCGTTGCGCCGCGTTTATACAGGGATTCGACTGAAGCTTTCTTT.

The table lists this clonotype with many counts. V usage is TRBV24-1 and J usage is TRBJ1-1; D ambiguous. V was shortened by 5 bases and J by 7 bases, with 16 bases between the two germline ends. Germline V gene lookup returns CDR1 KGHDR and CDR2 SFDVKD. The CDR3 extends over 14 amino acids. The CDR3 region is CATSAPEPRFEAFF. The CDR3 nucleotides are TGTGCCACCAGTGCCCCAGAGCCCAGGTTTGAAGCTTTCTTT.

This clonotype was recorded many times. The gene calls are TRBV2 and TRBJ2-5; 7 positions match TRBD1. The CDR3 is 15 residues long. Looked up from germline, CDR1 is SNHLY and CDR2 is FYNNEI. The junction had 7 bases not matched to a gene; V was cut back by 2 bases and J by 4 bases. The CDR3 region is CASSETRTGGETQYF. In nucleotides, the CDR3 is TGTGCCAGCAGTGAAACTCGGACAGGAGGAGAGACCCAGTACTTC.

The chain carries TRBV6-2 or TRBV6-3 and TRBJ1-1, with 9 bases that match TRBD1. Per germline, CDR1 MNHEY and CDR2 SVGEGT. V shed 10 bases and J 4 bases; nucleotides not matched to a gene: 4. The CDR3 has 12 amino acids. CDR3 nucleotide sequence: TGTGCCACCCTGGACAGGGGCACTGAAGCTTTCTTT. Protein product: CATLDRGTEAFF.

This clonotype was observed many times. The J gene is TRBJ1-1, the V gene TRBV11-2; no definite D call. Per the germline V gene, CDR1 is SGHAT and CDR2 is FQNNGV. The CDR3 is 13 residues long. Trimming removed 0 bases from V and 11 bases from J, with 13 bases in between. CDR3 sequence (DNA): TGTGCCAGCAGCTTAGAAATCTCCGTGGGCGCTTTCTTT. The encoded protein is CASSLEISVGAFF.

There are many counts of this clonotype. This rearrangement joins TRBV5-1 to TRBJ1-6; D unresolved. Germline V gene sequence: CDR1 SGHRS, CDR2 YFSETQ. Between the trimmed V and J ends, which lost 6 bases and 10 bases, there was a span of 11 bases. CDR3 length: 12 amino acids. The CDR3 DNA is TGCGCCAGCAAGGGAGAAGGGTCACCCCTCCACTTT. Residues: CASKGEGSPLHF.

This clonotype was recorded a few times. The rearrangement uses TRBV28 and TRBJ2-7, with a tentative D call TRBD1 (6 bases). The CDR3 contains 14 residues. V lost 6 bases and J 3 bases, leaving 15 bases between the germline ends. Germline loops: CDR1 MDHEN, CDR2 SYDVKM. The CDR3 coding sequence is TGTGCCAGCAGCACGCCGGGGACAAACTACGAGCAGTACGTC. The encoded protein is CASSTPGTNYEQYV.

There are many counts of this clonotype. This rearrangement joins TRBV20-1 to TRBJ2-3; a possible D gene is TRBD2 (7 bases). The CDR3 is 15 amino acids. V was trimmed by 3 bases and J by 1 base, leaving 14 bases between them. Germline lookup yields CDR1 DFQATT and CDR2 SNEGSKA (reference sequence). The CDR3 spells CSARRGRDGTDTQYF. Written as DNA, the CDR3 is TGCAGTGCTAGGCGGGGGCGGGACGGCACAGATACGCAGTATTTT.

The chain has TRBV3-1 and TRBJ2-1, with TRBD2 as a possible D gene (7 bases). The V and J ends lost 1 base and 5 bases respectively, with 12 bases between them. Germline CDR1 LGHDT, CDR2 YNNKEL (reference sequence). The CDR3 runs 15 residues. CDR3 coding DNA: TGTGCCAGCAGCCAAGCGGGGGGCGGAAACAATGAGCAGTTCTTC. Translating gives CASSQAGGGNNEQFF.

This clonotype was picked up many times. The chain combines TRBV12-3 or TRBV12-4 with TRBJ1-2; the match to TRBD1 covers 8 bases. The V segment lost 5 bases and the J segment 7 bases; nucleotides outside the gene matches: 3. This CDR3 contains 12 residues. The CDR3 protein is CASSITGGGYTF. Here the CDR3 DNA reads TGTGCCAGCAGTATCACAGGGGGTGGCTACACCTTC.

This clonotype showed up many times. This chain joins TRBV12-3 or TRBV12-4 and TRBJ2-3; unclear D gene. V shed 6 bases and J shed 0 bases, with 7 bases lying between them. This CDR3 contains 13 residues. The CDR3 sequence is CASSRASTDTQYF. The CDR3 DNA sequence: TGTGCCAGCAGCCGGGCTAGCACAGATACGCAGTATTTT.

This clonotype was picked up many times. This chain links TRBV29-1 with TRBJ2-1; D unresolved. Germline V gene data show CDR1 as SQVTM and CDR2 as ANQGSEA. The CDR3 is 16 amino acids. V was trimmed by 1 base and J by 1 base, leaving 14 bases between them. For the CDR3, the DNA is TGCAGCGTTGAAGGGCCAAGGTCCCCATCCTACAATGAGCAGTTCTTC. This translates into CSVEGPRSPSYNEQFF.

This clonotype was counted many times. The CDR3 region has the DNA TGTGCCAGCAGCTTGACAGGGGTGAATGAGCAGTTCTTC. Its protein is CASSLTGVNEQFF. V usage is TRBV7-2 and J usage is TRBJ2-1; 8 bases align to TRBD1. The germline CDR1 and CDR2 sequences are SGHTA and FQGNSA. The J segment lost 7 bases and the V segment lost 3 bases, leaving 2 bases of the junction unmatched. The CDR3 has 13 residues. Complete variable domain (other parts from reference TRBV7-2 and TRBJ2-1): GAGVSQSPSNKVTEKGKDVELRCDPISGHTALYWYRQSLGQGLEFLIYFQGNSAPDKSGLPSDRFSAERTGGSVSTLTIQRTQQEDSAVYLCASSLTGVNEQFFGPGTRLTVL.

The rearrangement joins TRBV2 to TRBJ2-3; D might be TRBD2 (5 bases). Trimming shortened V by 2 bases and J by 8 bases, and 17 bases separated the two germline ends. The CDR3 has 15 amino acids. Germline CDR1 and CDR2: SNHLY and FYNNEI. The DNA for the CDR3 is TGTGCCAGCAGTGAAATGGCTAGCTCCCCCGGTACGCAGTATTTT. This encodes CASSEMASSPGTQYF.

This clonotype was seen repeatedly, ten times or more. This chain uses TRBV28 with TRBJ2-2, with 7 positions matching TRBD1. The germline gives CDR1 MDHEN, CDR2 SYDVKM. This CDR3 has 17 amino acids. J was trimmed by 4 bases and V by 6 bases; bases with no gene match: 14. The CDR3: CASRTTRTGTATGELFF. CDR3 sequence (DNA): TGTGCCAGCAGGACCACACGAACCGGGACAGCCACCGGGGAGCTGTTTTTT.

This clonotype was observed many times. V and J are TRBV28 and TRBJ2-2; a possible D gene is TRBD2 (6 bases). This CDR3 spans 14 amino acids. Trimming removed 8 bases at V and 0 bases at J, with 10 bases between. Per germline, CDR1 MDHEN and CDR2 SYDVKM. This CDR3 is CASLTSTNTGELFF. CDR3 nucleotides: TGTGCCAGCTTGACTAGTACGAACACCGGGGAGCTGTTTTTT.

This clonotype was counted only a few times. This sequence joins TRBV12-3 or TRBV12-4 and TRBJ1-5; TRBD1 matches 9 bases. J lost 3 bases, V lost 2 bases, and 5 bases had no gene match. The CDR3 extends over 16 amino acids. The CDR3 sequence is CASSLTGQGSNQPQHF. As DNA, the CDR3 is TGTGCCAGCAGTTTAACTGGACAGGGGTCCAATCAGCCCCAGCATTTT.

This clonotype has at least ten counts. This chain joins TRBV5-4 and TRBJ2-3; D might be TRBD2 (7 bases). The germline V gene has CDR1 SGHNT and CDR2 YYREEE (reference sequence). The CDR3 is 15 residues long. Trimming pared 4 bases from V and 7 bases from J, leaving 19 bases between. The CDR3 protein is CASSRGGDQAHTQYF. Written as DNA, the CDR3 is TGTGCCAGCAGCAGGGGGGGTGACCAAGCGCATACGCAGTATTTT.

This chain connects TRBV6-5 to TRBJ1-3; D remains ambiguous. This CDR3 is built from 16 residues. The V and J ends lost 2 bases and 0 bases respectively, with 11 bases between them. Per the germline V gene, CDR1 is MNHEY and CDR2 is SVGAGI. The CDR3 spells CASSYTRRFSGNTIYF. As DNA, the CDR3 is TGTGCCAGCAGTTACACCCGGAGGTTCTCTGGAAACACCATATATTTT.

DNA for the CDR3: TGTGCCAGCAGCGCAAGCAGGGGAACTAATGAAAAACTGTTTTTT. Translated, it gives CASSASRGTNEKLFF. The chain uses TRBV9 and TRBJ1-4; a possible D gene is TRBD1 (6 bases). V lost 3 bases and J 1 base, leaving 10 bases between the germline ends. Germline V gene sequence: CDR1 SGDLS, CDR2 YYNGEE. The CDR3 is 15 amino acids.

About this clonotype itself: A much larger clone sits a single nucleotide away, making a read error possible. The rearrangement uses TRBV5-6 and TRBJ2-3; TRBD1 is a possible D gene (6 bases). Between the trimmed V and J ends, which lost 2 bases and 4 bases, there was a span of 14 bases. Germline values: CDR1 SGHDT, CDR2 YYEEEE. The CDR3 is 15 amino acids. The DNA for the CDR3 is TGTGCCAGCAGCTTCCCAGGGGAGAGCGCAGATACGCAGTATTTT. It encodes CASSFPGESADTQYF.

This clonotype has ten or more counts. This chain joins TRBV7-9 and TRBJ2-1, with no clear D. V was clipped by 5 bases and J by 8 bases, with 13 bases between them. This CDR3 has 13 amino acids. Germline values: CDR1 SEHNR, CDR2 FQNEAQ (reference sequence). The CDR3 loop reads CASSPSPHHEQFF. DNA for the CDR3: TGTGCCAGCAGCCCATCCCCTCATCATGAGCAGTTCTTC.

This clonotype was picked up many times. The chain has TRBV9 and TRBJ2-3; TRBD2 is a possible D gene (6 bases). The germline CDR1 and CDR2 sequences are SGDLS and YYNGEE. The CDR3 is 12 amino acids. Trimming removed 3 bases at V and 9 bases at J, with 11 bases between. CDR3 DNA sequence: TGTGCCAGCAGCGCCCGGGACTTCACGCAGTATTTT. It yields the protein CASSARDFTQYF.

About this clonotype itself: A much larger clonotype is one base distant, so this may be a read error. The chain recombines TRBV10-3 with TRBJ2-1, with a possible D match to TRBD2 (5 bases). Germline V gene data show CDR1 as ENHRY and CDR2 as SYGVKD. This CDR3 is 13 amino acids long. Here the CDR3 DNA reads TGTGCCACCGGGCCATGGGAACGGGGTGAGCAGTTATTC. This encodes CATGPWERGEQLF.

This clonotype was counted many times. The chain joins TRBV2 to TRBJ2-5, with D unclear. V lost 7 bases and J lost 5, with 14 bases in between. CDR1 SNHLY and CDR2 FYNNEI come from the germline V gene. The CDR3 totals 13 residues. The CDR3 DNA is TGTGCCAGCACTTGGGGTATGAGGGAGACCCAGTACTTC. It specifies CASTWGMRETQYF.

With respect to this clonotype: Just one base apart from a much larger clone, this may be a read error. V is TRBV3-1 and J is TRBJ1-1; tentative D call: TRBD1 (6 bases). The germline V gene has CDR1 LGHDT and CDR2 YNNKEL (reference sequence). Deletions cut 5 bases from V and 5 bases from J, with 18 bases between. CDR3 length: 15 residues. Here the CDR3 DNA reads TGTGCCAGCAGCGAGGGGGGGACCCCTAAGACTGAAGCTTTCTTT. It specifies CASSEGGTPKTEAFF.

Remarks on this clonotype: A much larger clone differs from this one at a single base, so this may be a read error. The chain carries TRBV18 and TRBJ2-5; D is uncertain. Germline values: CDR1 KGHSH, CDR2 LQKENI. With 2 bases removed from V and 4 bases from J, the gap between germline ends came to 11 bases. The CDR3 has 14 amino acids. CDR3 in DNA: TGTGCCAGCTCACCAGGGCGGAGACGAGAGACCCAGTACTTC. It yields the protein CASSPGRRRETQYF.

This clonotype has ten or more counts. The genes are TRBV7-2 and TRBJ2-1; no clear D. The CDR3 is 12 residues long. Looked up from germline, CDR1 is SGHTA and CDR2 is FQGNSA. The germline V and J ends were trimmed by 2 bases and 7 bases, with 6 bases remaining between them. The CDR3 coding sequence is TGTGCCAGCAGCTTATATGCTAATGAGCAGTTCTTC. Protein: CASSLYANEQFF.